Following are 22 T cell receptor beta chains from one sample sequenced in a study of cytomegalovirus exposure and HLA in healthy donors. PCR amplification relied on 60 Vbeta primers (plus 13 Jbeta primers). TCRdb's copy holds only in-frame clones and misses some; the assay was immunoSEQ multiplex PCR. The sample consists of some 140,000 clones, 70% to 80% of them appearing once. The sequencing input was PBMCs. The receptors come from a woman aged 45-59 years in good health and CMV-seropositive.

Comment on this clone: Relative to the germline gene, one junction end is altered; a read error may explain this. The DNA of the CDR3 is TGTGCCAGCAGCGTAGATAGCGGGGGGAGCTCCTACAATAAGCAGTTCTTC. Amino acids: CASSVDSGGSSYNKQFF. This sequence joins TRBV9 and TRBJ2-1; 10 bases align to TRBD2. Germline lookup yields CDR1 SGDLS and CDR2 YYNGEE. This CDR3 has 17 amino acids.

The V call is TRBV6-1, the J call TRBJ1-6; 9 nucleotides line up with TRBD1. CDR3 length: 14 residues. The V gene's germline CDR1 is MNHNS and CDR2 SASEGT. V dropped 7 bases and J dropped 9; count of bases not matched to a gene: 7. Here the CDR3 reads CASTWDRDASPLHF. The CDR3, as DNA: TGTGCCAGCACTTGGGACAGGGACGCTTCACCCCTCCACTTT.

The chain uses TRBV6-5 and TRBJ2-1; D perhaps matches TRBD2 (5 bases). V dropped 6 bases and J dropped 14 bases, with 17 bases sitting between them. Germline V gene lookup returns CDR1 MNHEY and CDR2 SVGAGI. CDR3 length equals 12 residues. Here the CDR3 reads CASSQLRTPEFF. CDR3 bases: TGTGCCAGCAGCCAGTTAAGGACTCCTGAGTTCTTC.

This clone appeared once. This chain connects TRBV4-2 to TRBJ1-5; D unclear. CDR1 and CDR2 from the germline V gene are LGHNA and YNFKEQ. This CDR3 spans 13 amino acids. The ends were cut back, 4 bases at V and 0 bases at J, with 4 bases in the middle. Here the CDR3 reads CASSLYSNQPQHF. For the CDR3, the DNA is TGTGCCAGCAGCCTTTATAGCAATCAGCCCCAGCATTTT.

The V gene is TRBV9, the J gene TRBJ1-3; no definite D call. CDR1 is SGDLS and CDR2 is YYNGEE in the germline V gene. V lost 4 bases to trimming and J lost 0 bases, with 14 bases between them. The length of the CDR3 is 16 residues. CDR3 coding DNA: TGTGCCAGCAGCTCGAGCGGTACTAACTCTGGAAACACCATATATTTT. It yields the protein CASSSSGTNSGNTIYF.

The CDR3 nucleotides read TGTGCCAGCAGCCCGGACAGGCTTCAGCCCCAGCATTTT. Protein: CASSPDRLQPQHF. The chain is built from TRBV7-2 and TRBJ1-5, with 7 nucleotides matching TRBD1. The CDR3 is made up of 13 amino acids. From germline, CDR1 is SGHTA and CDR2 FQGNSA. J was trimmed by 6 bases and V by 5 bases; bases with no gene match: 4.

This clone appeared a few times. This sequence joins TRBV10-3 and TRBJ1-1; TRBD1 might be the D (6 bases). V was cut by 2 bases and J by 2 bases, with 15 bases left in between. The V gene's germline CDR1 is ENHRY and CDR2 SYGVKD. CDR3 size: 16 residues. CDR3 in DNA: TGTGCCATCAGTGAGACAGGGCACACCCACAACACTGAAGCTTTCTTT. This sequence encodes CAISETGHTHNTEAFF.

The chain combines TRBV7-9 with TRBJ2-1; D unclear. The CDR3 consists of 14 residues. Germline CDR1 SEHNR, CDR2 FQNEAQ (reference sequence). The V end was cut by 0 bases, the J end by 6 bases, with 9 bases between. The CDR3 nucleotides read TGTGCCAGCAGCTTAGCGGGCCAAAGCAATGAGCAGTTCTTC. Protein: CASSLAGQSNEQFF.

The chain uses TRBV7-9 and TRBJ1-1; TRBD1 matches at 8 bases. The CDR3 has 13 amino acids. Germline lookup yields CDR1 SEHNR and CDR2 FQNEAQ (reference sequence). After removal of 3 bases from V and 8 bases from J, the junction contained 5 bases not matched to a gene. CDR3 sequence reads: CASSLGRGLEAFF. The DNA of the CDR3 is TGTGCCAGCAGCTTGGGCAGGGGGCTAGAAGCTTTCTTT.

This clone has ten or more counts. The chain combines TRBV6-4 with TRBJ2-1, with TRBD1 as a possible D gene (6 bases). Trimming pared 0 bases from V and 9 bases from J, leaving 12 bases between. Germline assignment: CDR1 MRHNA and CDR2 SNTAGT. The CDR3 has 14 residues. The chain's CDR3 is CASSDSGASGEQFF. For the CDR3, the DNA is TGTGCCAGCAGTGACTCGGGGGCCTCCGGTGAGCAGTTCTTC.

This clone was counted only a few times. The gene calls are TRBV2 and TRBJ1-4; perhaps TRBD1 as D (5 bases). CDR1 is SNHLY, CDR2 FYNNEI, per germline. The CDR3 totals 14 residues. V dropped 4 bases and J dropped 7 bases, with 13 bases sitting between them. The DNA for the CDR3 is TGTGCCAGCAGTGCCGATCAGGGCGGTGAAAAACTGTTTTTT. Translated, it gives CASSADQGGEKLFF.

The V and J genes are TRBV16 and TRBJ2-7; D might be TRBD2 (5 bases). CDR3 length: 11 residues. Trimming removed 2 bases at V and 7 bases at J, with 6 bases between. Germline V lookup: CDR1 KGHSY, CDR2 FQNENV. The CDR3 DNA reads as TGTGCCAGCAGCCAAGAGGGTGAGCAGTACTTC. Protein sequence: CASSQEGEQYF.

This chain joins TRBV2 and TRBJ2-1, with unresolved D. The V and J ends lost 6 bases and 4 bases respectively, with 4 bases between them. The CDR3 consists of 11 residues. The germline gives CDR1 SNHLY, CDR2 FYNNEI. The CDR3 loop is CASSQYNEQFF. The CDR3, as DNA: TGTGCCAGCAGCCAGTACAATGAGCAGTTCTTC.

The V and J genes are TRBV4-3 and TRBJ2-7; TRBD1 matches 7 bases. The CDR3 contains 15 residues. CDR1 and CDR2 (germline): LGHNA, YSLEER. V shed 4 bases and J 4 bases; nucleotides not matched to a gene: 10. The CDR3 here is CASSPGEGGDYEQYF. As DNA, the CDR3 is TGCGCCAGCAGCCCCGGGGAAGGGGGCGATTACGAGCAGTACTTC.

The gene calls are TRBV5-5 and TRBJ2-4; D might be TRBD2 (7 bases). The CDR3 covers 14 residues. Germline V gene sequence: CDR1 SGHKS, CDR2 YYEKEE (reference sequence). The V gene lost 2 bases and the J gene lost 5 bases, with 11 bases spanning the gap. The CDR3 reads CASSFQGGENIQYF. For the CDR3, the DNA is TGTGCCAGCAGCTTTCAAGGGGGGGAAAACATTCAGTACTTC.

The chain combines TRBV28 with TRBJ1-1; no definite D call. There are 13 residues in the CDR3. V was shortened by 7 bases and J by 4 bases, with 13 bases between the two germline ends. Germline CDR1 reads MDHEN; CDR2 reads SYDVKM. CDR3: CASTLGQVTEAFF. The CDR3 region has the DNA TGTGCCAGCACCTTGGGCCAGGTCACTGAAGCTTTCTTT. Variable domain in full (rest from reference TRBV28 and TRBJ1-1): DVKVTQSSRYLVKRTGEKVFLECVQDMDHENMFWYRQDPGLGLRLIYFSYDVKMKEKGDIPEGYSVSREKKERFSLILESASTNQTSMYLCASTLGQVTEAFFGQGTRLTVV.

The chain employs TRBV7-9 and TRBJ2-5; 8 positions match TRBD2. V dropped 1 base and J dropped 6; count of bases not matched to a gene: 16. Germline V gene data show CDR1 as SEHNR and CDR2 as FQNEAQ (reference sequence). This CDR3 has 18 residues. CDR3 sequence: CASSLGGGTAGGLKTQYF. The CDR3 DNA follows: TGTGCCAGCAGCTTAGGCGGGGGGACGGCGGGGGGCCTGAAGACCCAGTACTTC.

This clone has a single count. The CDR3, as DNA: TGTGCCACCACAGGACGGGCCGTGAGTGGCTACACCTTC. This gives the protein CATTGRAVSGYTF. The rearrangement joins TRBV6-5 to TRBJ1-2; a weak D match, TRBD1 (5 bases). Looked up from germline, CDR1 is MNHEY and CDR2 is SVGAGI. V lost 10 bases, J lost 7 bases, and 19 bases lay in between. The CDR3 loop spans 13 amino acids.

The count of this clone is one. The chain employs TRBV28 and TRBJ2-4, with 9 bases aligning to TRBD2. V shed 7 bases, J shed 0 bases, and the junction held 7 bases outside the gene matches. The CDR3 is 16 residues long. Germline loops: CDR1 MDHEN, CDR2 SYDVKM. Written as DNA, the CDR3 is TGTGCCAGCACGGCTAGCGGGGCCCTAGCCAAAAACATTCAGTACTTC. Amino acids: CASTASGALAKNIQYF.

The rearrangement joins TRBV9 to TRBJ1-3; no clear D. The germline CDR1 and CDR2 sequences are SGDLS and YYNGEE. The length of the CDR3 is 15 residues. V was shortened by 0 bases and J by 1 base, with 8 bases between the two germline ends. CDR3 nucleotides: TGTGCCAGCAGCGTAGATAACGGTTCTGGAAACACCATATATTTT. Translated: CASSVDNGSGNTIYF.

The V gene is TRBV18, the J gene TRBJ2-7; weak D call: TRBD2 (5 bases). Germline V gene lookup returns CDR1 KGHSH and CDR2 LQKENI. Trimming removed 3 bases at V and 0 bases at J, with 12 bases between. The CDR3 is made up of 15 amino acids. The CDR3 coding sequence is TGTGCCAGCTCACCCAGGACTCACAGCTCCTACGAGCAGTACTTC. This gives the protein CASSPRTHSSYEQYF.

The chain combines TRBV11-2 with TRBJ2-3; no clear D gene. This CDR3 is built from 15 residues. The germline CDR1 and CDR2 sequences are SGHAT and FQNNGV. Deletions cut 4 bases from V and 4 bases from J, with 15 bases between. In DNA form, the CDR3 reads TGTGCCAGCAGCTCCCCGGCCAAGCGCTCAGATACGCAGTATTTT. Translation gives CASSSPAKRSDTQYF.